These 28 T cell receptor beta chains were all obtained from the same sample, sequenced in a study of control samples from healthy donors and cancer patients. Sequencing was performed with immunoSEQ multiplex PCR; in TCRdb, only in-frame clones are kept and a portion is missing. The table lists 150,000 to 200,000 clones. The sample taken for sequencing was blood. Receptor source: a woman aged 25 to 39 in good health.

The CDR3 is CASRQTGETTGYTF. CDR3 DNA: TGTGCCAGCAGACAGACAGGGGAAACTACCGGCTACACCTTC. This rearrangement joins TRBV6-6 to TRBJ1-2, with 8 nucleotides matching TRBD1. The CDR3 loop spans 14 amino acids. V dropped 6 bases and J dropped 8; count of bases not matched to a gene: 11. The germline CDR1 and CDR2 sequences are MNHNY and SVGAGI (reference sequence).

The CDR3 DNA sequence: TGTGCCAGCAGAGTTGGACCAGGATCCTACGAGCAGTACTTC. Residues: CASRVGPGSYEQYF. The chain has TRBV6-5 and TRBJ2-7; D not resolved. V lost 6 bases and J lost 1, with 13 bases in between. Germline CDR1 is MNHEY and CDR2 is SVGAGI. The CDR3 runs to 14 residues.

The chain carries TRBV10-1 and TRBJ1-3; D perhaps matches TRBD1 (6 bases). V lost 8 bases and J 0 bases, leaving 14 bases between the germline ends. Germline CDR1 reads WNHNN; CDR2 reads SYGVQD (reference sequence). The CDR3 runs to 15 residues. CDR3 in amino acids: CASSGDNLSGNTIYF. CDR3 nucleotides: TGCGCCAGCTCTGGGGACAACCTCTCTGGAAACACCATATATTTT.

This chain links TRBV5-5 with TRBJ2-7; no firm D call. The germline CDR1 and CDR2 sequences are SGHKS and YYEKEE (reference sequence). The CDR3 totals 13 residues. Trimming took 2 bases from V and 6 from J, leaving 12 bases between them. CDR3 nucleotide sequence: TGTGCCAGCAGCTTTCTCGCCATAGGCGAGCAGTACTTC. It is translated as CASSFLAIGEQYF.

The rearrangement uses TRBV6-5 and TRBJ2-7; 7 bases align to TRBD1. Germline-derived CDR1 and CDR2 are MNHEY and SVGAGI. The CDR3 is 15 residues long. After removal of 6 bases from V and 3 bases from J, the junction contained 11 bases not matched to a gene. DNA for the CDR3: TGTGCCAGCAGCCATAGAGGGGGCATGGGCTACGAGCAGTACTTC. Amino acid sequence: CASSHRGGMGYEQYF.

The CDR3 DNA is TGCGCCAGCAGCCCCGATTCCGGGGTTTACAATTCACCCCTCCACTTT. Encoded protein: CASSPDSGVYNSPLHF. The chain is built from TRBV5-1 and TRBJ1-6; D remains unclear. The germline CDR1 and CDR2 sequences are SGHRS and YFSETQ. This CDR3 has 16 amino acids. V was trimmed by 4 bases and J by 7 bases, leaving 18 bases between them.

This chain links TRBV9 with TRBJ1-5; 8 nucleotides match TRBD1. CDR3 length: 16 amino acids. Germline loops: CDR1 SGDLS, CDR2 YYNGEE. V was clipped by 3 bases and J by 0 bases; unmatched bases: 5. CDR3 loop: CASSGGQGHSNQPQHF. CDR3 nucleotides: TGTGCCAGCAGCGGAGGACAGGGCCATAGCAATCAGCCCCAGCATTTT.

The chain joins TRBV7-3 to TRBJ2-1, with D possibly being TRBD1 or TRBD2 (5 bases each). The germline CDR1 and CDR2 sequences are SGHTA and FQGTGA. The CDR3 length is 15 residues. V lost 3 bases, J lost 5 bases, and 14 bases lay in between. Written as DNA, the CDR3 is TGTGCCAGCAGCTTCGGGGCCCCGGAGAACAATGAGCAGTTCTTC. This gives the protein CASSFGAPENNEQFF.

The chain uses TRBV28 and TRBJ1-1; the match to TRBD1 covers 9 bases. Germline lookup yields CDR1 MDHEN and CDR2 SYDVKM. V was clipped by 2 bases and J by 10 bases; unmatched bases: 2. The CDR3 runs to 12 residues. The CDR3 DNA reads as TGTGCCAGCAGTTTAGGGACAGGGAGAGCTTTCTTT. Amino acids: CASSLGTGRAFF.

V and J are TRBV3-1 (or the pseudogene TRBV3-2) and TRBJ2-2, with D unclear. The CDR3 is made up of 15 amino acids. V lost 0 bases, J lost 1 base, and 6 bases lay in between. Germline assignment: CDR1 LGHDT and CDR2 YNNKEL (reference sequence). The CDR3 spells CASSQEARNTGELFF. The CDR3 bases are TGTGCCAGCAGCCAAGAGGCCAGGAACACCGGGGAGCTGTTTTTT.

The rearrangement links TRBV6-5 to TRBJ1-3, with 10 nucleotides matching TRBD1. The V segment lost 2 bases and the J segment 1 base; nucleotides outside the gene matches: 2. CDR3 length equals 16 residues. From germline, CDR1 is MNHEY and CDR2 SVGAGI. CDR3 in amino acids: CASSYDRGLSGNTIYF. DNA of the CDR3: TGTGCCAGCAGTTACGACAGGGGGCTATCTGGAAACACCATATATTTT.

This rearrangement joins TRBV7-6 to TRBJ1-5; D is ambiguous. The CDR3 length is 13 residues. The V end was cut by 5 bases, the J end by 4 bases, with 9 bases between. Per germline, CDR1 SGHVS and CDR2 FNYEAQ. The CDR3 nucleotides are TGTGCCAGCAGCCGCCAGGATAATCAGCCCCAGCATTTT. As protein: CASSRQDNQPQHF.

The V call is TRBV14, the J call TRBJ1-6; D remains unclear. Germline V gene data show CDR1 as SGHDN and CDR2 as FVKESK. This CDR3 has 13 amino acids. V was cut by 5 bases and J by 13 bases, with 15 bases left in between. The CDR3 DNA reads TGTGCCAGCAGCGCACGGCCGCGGAGCCCCCTCCACTTT. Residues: CASSARPRSPLHF.

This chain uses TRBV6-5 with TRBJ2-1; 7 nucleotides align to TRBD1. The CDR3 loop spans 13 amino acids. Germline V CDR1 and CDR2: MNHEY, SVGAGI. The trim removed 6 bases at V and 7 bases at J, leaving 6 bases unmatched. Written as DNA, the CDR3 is TGTGCCAGCAGCAGACAGGGTCCGAATGAGCAGTTCTTC. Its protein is CASSRQGPNEQFF.

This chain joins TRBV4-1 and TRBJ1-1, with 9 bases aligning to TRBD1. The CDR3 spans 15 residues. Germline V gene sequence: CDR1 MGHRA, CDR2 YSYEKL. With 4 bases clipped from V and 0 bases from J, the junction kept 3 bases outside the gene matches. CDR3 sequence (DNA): TGCGCCAGCAGCCCGACAGGGGGGATGAACACTGAAGCTTTCTTT. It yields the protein CASSPTGGMNTEAFF.

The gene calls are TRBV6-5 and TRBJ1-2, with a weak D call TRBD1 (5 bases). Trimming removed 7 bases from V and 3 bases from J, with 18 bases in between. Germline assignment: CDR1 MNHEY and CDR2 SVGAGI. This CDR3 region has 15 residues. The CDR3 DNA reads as TGTGCCAGCACCCCTGGGGGTGGGCCTGACTATGGCTACACCTTC. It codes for CASTPGGGPDYGYTF.

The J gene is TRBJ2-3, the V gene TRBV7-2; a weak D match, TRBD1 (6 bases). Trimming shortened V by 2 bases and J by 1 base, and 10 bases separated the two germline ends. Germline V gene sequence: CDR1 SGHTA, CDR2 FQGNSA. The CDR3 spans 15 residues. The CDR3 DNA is TGTGCCAGCAGCTTACAGGGGCCGGGCACAGATACGCAGTATTTT. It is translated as CASSLQGPGTDTQYF.

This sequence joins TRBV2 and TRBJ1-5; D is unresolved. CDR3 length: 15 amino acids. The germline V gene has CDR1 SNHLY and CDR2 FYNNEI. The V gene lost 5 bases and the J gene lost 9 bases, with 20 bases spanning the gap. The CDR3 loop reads CASSRTVGGLVPQHF. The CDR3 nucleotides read TGTGCCAGCAGTAGGACCGTAGGTGGGTTAGTGCCCCAGCATTTT.

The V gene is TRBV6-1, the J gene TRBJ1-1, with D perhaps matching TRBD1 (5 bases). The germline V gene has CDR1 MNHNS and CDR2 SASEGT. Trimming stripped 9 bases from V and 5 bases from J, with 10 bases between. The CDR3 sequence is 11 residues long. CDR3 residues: CARAGGTEAFF. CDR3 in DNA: TGTGCCAGAGCGGGGGGAACTGAAGCTTTCTTT.

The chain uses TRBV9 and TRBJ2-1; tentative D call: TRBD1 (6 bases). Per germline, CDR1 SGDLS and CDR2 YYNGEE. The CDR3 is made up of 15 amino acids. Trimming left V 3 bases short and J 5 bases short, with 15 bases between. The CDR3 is CASSALGTPNNEQFF. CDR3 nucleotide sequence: TGTGCCAGCAGCGCTCTCGGGACACCTAACAATGAGCAGTTCTTC.

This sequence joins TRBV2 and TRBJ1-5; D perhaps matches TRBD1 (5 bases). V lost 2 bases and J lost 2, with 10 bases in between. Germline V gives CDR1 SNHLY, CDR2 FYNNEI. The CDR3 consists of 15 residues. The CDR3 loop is CASSEFQGRNQPQHF. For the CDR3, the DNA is TGTGCCAGCAGTGAATTTCAGGGTCGCAATCAGCCCCAGCATTTT.

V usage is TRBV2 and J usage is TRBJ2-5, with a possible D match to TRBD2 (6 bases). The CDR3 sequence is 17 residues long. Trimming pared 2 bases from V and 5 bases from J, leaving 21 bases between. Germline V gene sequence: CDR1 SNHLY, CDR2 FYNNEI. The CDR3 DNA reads TGTGCCAGCAGTGAAAGGAGGCGCTCTGGCAGCGGGGAGACCCAGTACTTC. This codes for CASSERRRSGSGETQYF.

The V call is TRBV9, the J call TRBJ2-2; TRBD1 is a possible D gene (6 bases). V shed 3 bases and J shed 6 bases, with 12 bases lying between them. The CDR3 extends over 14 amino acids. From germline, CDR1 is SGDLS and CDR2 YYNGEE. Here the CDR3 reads CASSGSRGAGELFF. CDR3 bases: TGTGCCAGCAGCGGGTCCAGGGGTGCCGGGGAGCTGTTTTTT. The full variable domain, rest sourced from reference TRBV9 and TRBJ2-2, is DSGVTQTPKHLITATGQRVTLRCSPRSGDLSVYWYQQSLDQGLQFLIQYYNGEERAKGNILERFSAQQFPDLHSELNLSSLELGDSALYFCASSGSRGAGELFFGEGSRLTVL.

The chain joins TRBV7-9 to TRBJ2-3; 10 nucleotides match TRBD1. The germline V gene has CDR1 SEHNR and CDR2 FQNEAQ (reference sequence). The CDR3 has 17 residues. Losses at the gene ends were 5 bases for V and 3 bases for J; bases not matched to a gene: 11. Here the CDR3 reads CASSMPRTGGVTDTQYF. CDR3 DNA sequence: TGTGCCAGCAGCATGCCCAGGACAGGGGGGGTTACAGATACGCAGTATTTT.

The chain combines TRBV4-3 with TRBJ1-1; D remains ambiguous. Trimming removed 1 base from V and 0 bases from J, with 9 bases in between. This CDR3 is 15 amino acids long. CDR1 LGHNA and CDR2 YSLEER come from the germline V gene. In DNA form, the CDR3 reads TGCGCCAGCAGCCAAGTTGTAGACATGAACACTGAAGCTTTCTTT. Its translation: CASSQVVDMNTEAFF.

Here the CDR3 reads CASSRDRRDQPQHF. The DNA for the CDR3 is TGCGCCAGCAGCCGGGACAGGCGAGATCAGCCCCAGCATTTT. This chain uses TRBV5-1 with TRBJ1-5; 8 nucleotides agree with TRBD1. From germline, CDR1 is SGHRS and CDR2 YFSETQ. V lost 4 bases to trimming and J lost 5 bases; unmatched junction nucleotides: 5. This CDR3 has 14 residues.

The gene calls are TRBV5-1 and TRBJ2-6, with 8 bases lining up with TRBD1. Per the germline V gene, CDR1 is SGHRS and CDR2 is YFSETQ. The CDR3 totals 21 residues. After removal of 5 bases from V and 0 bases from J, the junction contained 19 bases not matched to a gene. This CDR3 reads CASSRQGYNRVSSSGANVLTF. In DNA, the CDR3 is TGCGCCAGCAGTAGACAGGGGTATAACCGCGTTTCGAGCTCTGGGGCCAACGTCCTGACTTTC.

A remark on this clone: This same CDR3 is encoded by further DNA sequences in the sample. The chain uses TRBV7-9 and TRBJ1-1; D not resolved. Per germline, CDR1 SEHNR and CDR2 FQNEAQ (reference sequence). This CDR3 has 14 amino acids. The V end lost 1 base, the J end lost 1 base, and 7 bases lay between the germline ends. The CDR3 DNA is TGTGCCAGCAGCTTAGGCGCAGGGAACACTGAAGCTTTCTTT. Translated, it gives CASSLGAGNTEAFF.